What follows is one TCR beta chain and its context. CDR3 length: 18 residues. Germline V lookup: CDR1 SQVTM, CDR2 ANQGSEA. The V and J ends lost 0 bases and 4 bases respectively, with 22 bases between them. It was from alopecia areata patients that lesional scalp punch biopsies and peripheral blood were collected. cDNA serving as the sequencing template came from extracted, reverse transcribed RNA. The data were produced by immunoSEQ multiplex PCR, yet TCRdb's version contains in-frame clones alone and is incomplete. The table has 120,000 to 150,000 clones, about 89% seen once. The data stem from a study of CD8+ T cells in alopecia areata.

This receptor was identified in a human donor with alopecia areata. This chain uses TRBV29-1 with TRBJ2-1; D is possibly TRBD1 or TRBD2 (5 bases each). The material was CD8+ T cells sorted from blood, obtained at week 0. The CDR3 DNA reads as TGCAGCGTTGAAGATCGGGGCCCCCCGGCAGGCGGGTACAATGAGCAGTTCTTC. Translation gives CSVEDRGPPAGGYNEQFF.